A single sample is the source of the 29 T cell receptor beta chains below, sequenced in a study of T cells expressing NK-cell markers. TCRdb reanalyzed the 5' RACE reads, giving one entry per CDR3 protein sequence and no DNA. This repertoire includes about 21,000 distinct CDR3 sequences. The specimen was blood T cells: a sorted CD56 or NKG2C T cell subset, CD4+ or CD8+ T cells, or bulk PBMC T cells (not recorded which). These receptors all come from a man aged 18-75 years in good health.

This clonotype is labeled medium-sized based on frequency. This chain joins TRBV29-1 and TRBJ2-6; with no DNA, the TCRdb D assignment of TRBD1 cannot be verified. CDR1 SQVTM and CDR2 ANQGSEA come from the germline V gene. The CDR3 sequence is 17 residues long. This chain's CDR3 is CSVWLGGAASGANVLTF.

The rearrangement uses TRBV4-2 and TRBJ2-1. The germline gives CDR1 LGHNA, CDR2 YNFKEQ. The CDR3 spans 17 residues. This CDR3 reads CASSQEFGGGPHNEQFF.

V usage is TRBV6-6 and J usage is TRBJ2-5; without DNA, the TCRdb call of TRBD1 cannot be checked. CDR3 size: 13 residues. In germline, CDR1 is MNHNY, CDR2 SVGAGI (reference sequence). The chain's CDR3 is CASSFLGGETQYF.

The CDR3 protein is CASSLVSAGIYNEQFF. The rearrangement joins TRBV11-2 to TRBJ2-1; absent DNA, TCRdb's TRBD1 call cannot be checked. The CDR3 loop spans 16 amino acids. Looked up from germline, CDR1 is SGHAT and CDR2 is FQNNGV.

The CDR3 region is CASSPVQSNTGELFF. The rearrangement uses TRBV18 and TRBJ2-2. The CDR3 extends over 15 amino acids. The germline V gene has CDR1 KGHSH and CDR2 LQKENI.

The chain combines TRBV20-1 with TRBJ1-5; TCRdb picks TRBD1, but there is no DNA to check that call. The CDR3 covers 13 residues. Germline CDR1 is DFQATT and CDR2 is SNEGSKA (reference sequence). The chain's CDR3 is CSAGDLPGQPQHF.

The CDR3 spells CSARTSGRVEQYF. The rearrangement links TRBV20-1 to TRBJ2-7; TCRdb returns TRBD2, unconfirmable since there is no DNA. The CDR3 consists of 13 residues. Germline CDR1 is DFQATT and CDR2 is SNEGSKA (reference sequence).

The chain links TRBV28 to TRBJ1-1; checking the TCRdb D call of TRBD1 is not possible without DNA. The CDR3 is 16 amino acids. CDR1 and CDR2 (germline): MDHEN, SYDVKM. The CDR3 is CASSSRSIQGITEAFF.

This chain joins TRBV20-1 and TRBJ2-5; there is no DNA to check the TCRdb D call of TRBD2. Germline CDR1 is DFQATT and CDR2 is SNEGSKA (reference sequence). The CDR3 runs 13 residues. The CDR3 here is CSARDLAGGTQYF.

CDR3 sequence reads: CATPGLQETQYF. The J gene is TRBJ2-5, the V gene TRBV27; TCRdb indicates TRBD1, and absent DNA this call remains unverified. The CDR3 sequence is 12 residues long. Germline CDR1 is MNHEY and CDR2 is SMNVEV (reference sequence).

The chain carries TRBV6-2 or TRBV6-3 and TRBJ2-7; TCRdb's D call, TRBD2, is unchecked because there is no DNA. Germline V CDR1 and CDR2: MNHEY, SVGEGT. The CDR3 is made up of 13 amino acids. CDR3 region: CASKAGMAYEQYF.

This CDR3 is CASRGLAATGEQFF. The gene calls are TRBV12-3 or TRBV12-4 and TRBJ2-1; as DNA is missing, the TRBD2 call by TCRdb cannot be tested. The CDR3 has 14 residues.

The chain links TRBV9 to TRBJ2-2. The CDR3 has 14 residues. Germline V CDR1 and CDR2: SGDLS, YYNGEE. CDR3 sequence reads: CASSVVGNTGELFF. The full variable domain, completed using reference TRBV9 and TRBJ2-2, is DSGVTQTPKHLITATGQRVTLRCSPRSGDLSVYWYQQSLDQGLQFLIQYYNGEERAKGNILERFSAQQFPDLHSELNLSSLELGDSALYFCASSVVGNTGELFFGEGSRLTVL.

CDR3 in amino acids: CASSFGTAANEQFF. V usage is TRBV5-6 and J usage is TRBJ2-1; TCRdb's D call of TRBD1 is untestable without DNA. Germline V lookup: CDR1 SGHDT, CDR2 YYEEEE. The CDR3 sequence is 14 residues long.

The rearrangement joins TRBV18 to TRBJ1-4. The CDR3 runs to 18 residues. Germline V lookup: CDR1 KGHSH, CDR2 LQKENI. This CDR3 reads CASSPRIRVTTPNEKLFF.

This chain uses TRBV5-6 with TRBJ2-7; TCRdb's assignment of TRBD1 cannot be checked, as there is no DNA. CDR3 size: 14 residues. CDR1 is SGHDT and CDR2 is YYEEEE in the germline V gene. The CDR3 here is CASSSGPGGYEQYF.

This chain joins TRBV20-1 and TRBJ2-7; there is no DNA to check the TCRdb D call of TRBD1. The CDR3 loop spans 12 amino acids. The germline V gene encodes CDR1 DFQATT and CDR2 SNEGSKA (reference sequence). The CDR3 reads CSAHRGLTEQYF.

The chain recombines TRBV10-3 with TRBJ2-3; TCRdb returns TRBD1, unconfirmable since there is no DNA. The CDR3 covers 16 residues. Germline values: CDR1 ENHRY, CDR2 SYGVKD. The CDR3 spells CAISAETGARTDTQYF.

This chain uses TRBV20-1 with TRBJ1-2; TCRdb's D call of TRBD1 is untestable without DNA. This CDR3 comprises 15 residues. Germline lookup yields CDR1 DFQATT and CDR2 SNEGSKA (reference sequence). CDR3: CSASLTTGLNYGYTF.

The CDR3 loop reads CASSQGSWLRDHTEAFF. The V gene is TRBV4-1, the J gene TRBJ1-1. Germline CDR1 and CDR2: MGHRA and YSYEKL. The CDR3 runs 17 residues.

This chain connects TRBV25-1 to TRBJ1-3. CDR1 is MGHDK and CDR2 is SYGVNS in the germline V gene. There are 17 residues in the CDR3. The CDR3 spells CASSEYSGYSSGNTIYF.

The V call is TRBV6-1, the J call TRBJ2-7; TCRdb gives TRBD1 as the D gene, but with no DNA this cannot be confirmed. The CDR3 loop spans 15 amino acids. Germline V CDR1 and CDR2: MNHNS, SASEGT. This chain's CDR3 is CASKLHGQGAYEQYF.

The gene calls are TRBV7-8 and TRBJ1-5; the D call from TCRdb, TRBD1, cannot be confirmed without DNA. The germline V gene has CDR1 SGHVS and CDR2 FQNEAQ. The CDR3 runs 16 residues. CDR3 loop: CASSLARQLTGQPQHF.

The chain uses TRBV20-1 and TRBJ2-1. Germline V CDR1 and CDR2: DFQATT, SNEGSKA (reference sequence). The CDR3 is made up of 16 amino acids. The CDR3 region is CSASVDLAVAYNEQFF.

The rearrangement uses TRBV6-1 and TRBJ2-2. The germline V gene has CDR1 MNHNS and CDR2 SASEGT. This CDR3 region has 15 residues. The CDR3 is CAGCTISANTGELFF.

The chain couples TRBV15 to TRBJ2-4; TCRdb proposes TRBD1, but this gene call is untestable without DNA. The CDR3 is 14 amino acids. Germline V lookup: CDR1 LNHNV, CDR2 YYDKDF (reference sequence). The CDR3 reads CATSRTDSKNIQYF.

The chain is built from TRBV20-1 and TRBJ1-5; with no DNA, the TCRdb D assignment of TRBD1 cannot be verified. In germline, CDR1 is DFQATT, CDR2 SNEGSKA (reference sequence). The CDR3 contains 13 residues. The CDR3: CSANEGANQPQHF.

The chain joins TRBV20-1 to TRBJ2-5; as DNA is missing, the TRBD2 call by TCRdb cannot be tested. This CDR3 spans 15 amino acids. Germline V gene data show CDR1 as DFQATT and CDR2 as SNEGSKA (reference sequence). The CDR3 spells CSAATSGGAGETQYF.

V usage is TRBV18 and J usage is TRBJ1-4. The germline CDR1 and CDR2 sequences are KGHSH and LQKENI. The length of the CDR3 is 15 residues. CDR3 residues: CASSPRGAQNEKLFF.